These 10 T cell receptor beta chains were sequenced from one sample in a study of CXCR3-negative and CXCR3-positive naive CD8 T cells. Via 5' RACE with UMI labels, TRB cDNA libraries were prepared. TCRdb reanalyzed the 5' RACE reads, giving one entry per CDR3 protein sequence and no DNA. This listing includes 90,000 to 100,000 distinct CDR3 sequences. Sequences were obtained from naive CXCR3- CD8+ T cells from blood. Subset: CD45RO-CCR7+CD27+CD95- naive CD8+ T cells lacking CXCR3 (TNR3-). These receptors all come from a human donor in good health. Some clones in this sample may be carry-over from other donors' samples.

The chain combines TRBV6-4 with TRBJ2-5; TCRdb designates TRBD2, a call that cannot be tested without DNA. This CDR3 has 15 amino acids. CDR1 is MRHNA and CDR2 is SNTAGT in the germline V gene. CDR3 loop: CASSAGGGSQETQYF.

The chain couples TRBV3-1 to TRBJ2-1. The germline gives CDR1 LGHDT, CDR2 YNNKEL (reference sequence). This CDR3 region has 15 residues. This CDR3 reads CASSQEPGNYNEQFF.

The chain joins TRBV4-3 to TRBJ2-1. Per germline, CDR1 LGHNA and CDR2 YSLEER. This CDR3 comprises 14 residues. The chain's CDR3 is CASSQGRYQNEQFF.

The genes are TRBV5-5 and TRBJ2-3. The CDR3 length is 14 residues. Looked up from germline, CDR1 is SGHKS and CDR2 is YYEKEE (reference sequence). The CDR3 spells CASSLGTERDTQYF.

The CDR3 region is CASSTLRDRSYNEQFF. The chain couples TRBV27 to TRBJ2-1; the TCRdb call, TRBD1, lacks DNA for checking. Per the germline V gene, CDR1 is MNHEY and CDR2 is SMNVEV (reference sequence). CDR3 size: 16 residues.

V is TRBV29-1 and J is TRBJ2-5; TCRdb proposes TRBD2, but this gene call is untestable without DNA. The CDR3 runs 15 residues. Looked up from germline, CDR1 is SQVTM and CDR2 is ANQGSEA. The CDR3 is CSVSGLEEYQETQYF.

The chain uses TRBV30 and TRBJ2-1; TCRdb returns TRBD2, unconfirmable since there is no DNA. The germline V gene encodes CDR1 GTSNPN and CDR2 SVGIG (reference sequence). This CDR3 comprises 15 residues. Here the CDR3 reads CAWSVLLAGNNEQFF.

The chain uses TRBV9 and TRBJ2-1; TCRdb reports TRBD2, a call that lacks DNA to check it against. The CDR3 contains 15 residues. CDR1 and CDR2 from the germline V gene are SGDLS and YYNGEE. The CDR3: CASSGRLAVYNEQFF.

Here the CDR3 reads CASSVTGQNTGELFF. The V call is TRBV18, the J call TRBJ2-2; TCRdb indicates TRBD1, and absent DNA this call remains unverified. Germline V gene sequence: CDR1 KGHSH, CDR2 LQKENI. The CDR3 covers 15 residues.

The rearrangement links TRBV7-9 to TRBJ2-7; TCRdb outputs TRBD2, but without DNA this stays unchecked. CDR3 size: 13 residues. The germline V gene encodes CDR1 SEHNR and CDR2 FQNEAQ (reference sequence). The CDR3 spells CPSSPGPTYEQYF.